This T cell receptor beta chain originates from a study of T cells in Graves' hyperthyroidism and ophthalmopathy. Amplification of TCR beta CDR3 regions used RNA as the template. Carried out on the TCR CDR3, a first-round RT-PCR used the HTBI primer set. TCRdb used MiXCR to reprocess the multiplex PCR reads, holding one entry per CDR3 protein. The sample has about 700,000 distinct CDR3 sequences; around 15% are singletons. Worth noting for this clonotype: Mismatch with germline at one junction end may stem from a read error.

The germline CDR1 and CDR2 sequences are SGHVS and FQNEAQ. This CDR3 spans 14 amino acids. The chain links TRBV7-8 to TRBJ2-1, with D unresolved. Sequenced sample: blood. This TCR was sampled from a woman in her late teens or twenties with Graves' hyperthyroidism. CDR3 protein: CASSLDRPYNEQLF. The CDR3 nucleotides are TGTGCCAGCAGCTTGGATCGACCCTACAATGAGCAGCTCTTC.